Listed below are T cell receptor beta chains from one sample, sequenced in a study of blood T cell repertoires in COVID-19. The protocol was immunoSEQ multiplex PCR, while the TCRdb copy is restricted to in-frame clones and leaves out a portion. The table lists fewer than 500,000 clones, roughly 91% of them singletons, with more than 4% in the top ten. Sequencing was done on a sample of peripheral blood. The origin of the receptors is a woman aged 25-40 years with acute or convalescent COVID-19. CDR3s include the opening cysteine and the closing phenylalanine or tryptophan. A D gene is named only where the DNA matches it firmly. Clone sizes are given selectively: once, few, many, or a class where the clone is expanded.

TRBV7-2	15	TRBD2	NA	TRBJ2-1	TGTGCCAGCAGCTTAGTGCGGGGGGGCCGGATTGAGCAGTTCTTC	CASSLVRGGRIEQFF
TRBV7-9	16	TRBD1	NA	TRBJ1-2	TGTGCCAGCAGCTTAGCGCGGACAGGGCATATCTATGGCTACACCTTC	CASSLARTGHIYGYTF
TRBV5-1	14	NA	NA	TRBJ1-1	TGCGCCAGCACCGTAGCGGTATCGGGCACTGAAGCTTTCTTT	CASTVAVSGTEAFF
TRBV28	9	NA	NA	TRBJ1-1	TGTGCCAGCAGCAGTGAAGCTTTCTTT	CASSSEAFF
TRBV28	15	TRBD2	NA	TRBJ2-7	TGTGCCAGCAGTTCTCCGACTAGCGGGGCCTACGAGCAGTACTTC	CASSSPTSGAYEQYF
TRBV29-1	14	TRBD1	NA	TRBJ1-2	TGCAGCGCTTTACAACAGGGGGATAGCTATGGCTACACCTTC	CSALQQGDSYGYTF
TRBV27	13	NA	NA	TRBJ1-6	TGTGCCAGCAGTTTAAGGGAGAATTCACCCCTCCACTTT	CASSLRENSPLHF
TRBV6-5	12	NA	NA	TRBJ2-3	TGTGCCAGCTCTTATGCTGAGGATACGCAGTATTTT	CASSYAEDTQYF
TRBV9	13	TRBD2	NA	TRBJ2-5	TGTGCCAGCGCGGCGGGGGGTAAAGAGACCCAGTACTTC	CASAAGGKETQYF
TRBV19	14	NA	NA	TRBJ2-7	TGTGCCAGTAGTATAGCGCGCGAAACCTACGAGCAGTACTTC	CASSIARETYEQYF
TRBV30	13	NA	NA	TRBJ1-4	TGTGCCTGGACCCCAACAACTAATGAAAAACTGTTTTTT	CAWTPTTNEKLFF
TRBV6-5	14	NA	NA	TRBJ2-3	TGTGCCAGCAGGAAACTAGACTTCACAGATACGCAGTATTTT	CASRKLDFTDTQYF
TRBV28	14	NA	NA	TRBJ1-5	TGTGCCAGCAGTTTAATCTCAGGCAATCAGCCCCAGCATTTT	CASSLISGNQPQHF
TRBV7-6	17	NA	once	TRBJ2-6	TGTGCCAGCAGCCCGATGGACACTCTCTCTGGGGCCAACGTCCTGACTTTC	CASSPMDTLSGANVLTF
TRBV5-5	13	NA	once	TRBJ1-1	TGTGCCAGCAGCTCGGAGGTTAACACTGAAGCTTTCTTT	CASSSEVNTEAFF
TRBV30	15	NA	once	TRBJ1-2	TGTGCCTGGAGTAGGGGTAACGAAGCTAACTATGGCTACACCTTC	CAWSRGNEANYGYTF
TRBV19	16	TRBD1	NA	TRBJ2-2	TGTGCCAGTAGTTCCCCTACAGGGGCGAGCACCGGGGAGCTGTTTTTT	CASSSPTGASTGELFF
TRBV4-1	16	NA	few	TRBJ2-2	TGCGCCAGCAGCCCGGGTCCCAACAAACCCTCCGGGGAGCTGTTTTTT	CASSPGPNKPSGELFF
TRBV28	17	NA	NA	TRBJ1-3	TGTGCCAGCAGTTCCCCCATATCGGGGAAAGCTGGAAACACCATATATTTT	CASSSPISGKAGNTIYF
TRBV5-1	14	TRBD1	NA	TRBJ1-4	TGCGCCAGCAGCTCGGGACAGGGAGGTGAAAAACTGTTTTTT	CASSSGQGGEKLFF
TRBV5-4	14	NA	NA	TRBJ1-2	TGTGCCAGCAGCTTGTCCCAGGGCAGCTATGGCTACACCTTC	CASSLSQGSYGYTF
TRBV15	15	NA	NA	TRBJ1-1	TGTGCCACCAGCAGATGGGGGCCCCCCGACACTGAAGCTTTCTTT	CATSRWGPPDTEAFF
TRBV10-3	14	NA	NA	TRBJ1-4	TGTGCCATCAGTGAGTCGACTCAGGGTGGTAAACTGTTTTTT	CAISESTQGGKLFF
TRBV9	16	TRBD1	NA	TRBJ1-3	TGTGCCAGCAGCGTACAGGGGGCCTTCTCTGGAAACACCATATATTTT	CASSVQGAFSGNTIYF
TRBV5-8	15	TRBD1	NA	TRBJ2-4	TGTGCGAGCTCCGATGGGACAGGGAGAAATAACATTCAGTACTTC	CASSDGTGRNNIQYF
TRBV5-5	15	TRBD1	NA	TRBJ1-6	TGTGCCAGCAGCTTGGACGGACAGGAAAATTCACCCCTCCACTTT	CASSLDGQENSPLHF
TRBV19	14	NA	NA	TRBJ2-7	TGTGCCAGTAGTCCAGGGCCAGCCTCCTACGAGCAGTACTTC	CASSPGPASYEQYF
TRBV2	11	NA	NA	TRBJ1-2	TGTGCCAGGGAGGAGGGGCATGGCTACACCTTC	CAREEGHGYTF
TRBV7-3	18	TRBD2	NA	TRBJ2-2	TGTGCCAGCAGCTTAATCCCTAGCGGGGGCCCGAACACCGGGGAGCTGTTTTTT	CASSLIPSGGPNTGELFF
TRBV18	15	NA	NA	TRBJ1-3	TGTGCCAGCTCGCAGGGCGAGACCTCTGGAAACACCATATATTTT	CASSQGETSGNTIYF
TRBV5-1	16	TRBD1	NA	TRBJ2-3	TGCGCCAGCAGCTTGGGGACAGGGTCTGGGTGGGATACGCAGTATTTT	CASSLGTGSGWDTQYF
TRBV5-8	13	TRBD1	NA	TRBJ2-4	TGTGCCAGCACAGGGGGTGCCAAAAACATTCAGTACTTC	CASTGGAKNIQYF
TRBV7-9	13	NA	NA	TRBJ1-2	TGTGCCCTCCTTCAGAAGCGAGGCTATGGCTACACCTTC	CALLQKRGYGYTF
TRBV10-1	12	NA	NA	TRBJ2-1	TGCGCCAGCAGTGAGAAGGGGGATGAGCAGTTCTTC	CASSEKGDEQFF
TRBV9	15	TRBD1	NA	TRBJ2-5	TGTGCCAGCAGCGTAGCGGGGACAGGGGTAGAGACCCAGTACTTC	CASSVAGTGVETQYF
TRBV3-1/TRBV3-2	13	NA	once	TRBJ1-6	TGTGCCAGCAGCGCCAGACAGAGATCACCCCTCCACTTT	CASSARQRSPLHF
TRBV9	17	NA	NA	TRBJ1-6	TGTGCCAGCAGCGTCAGTGGTGGGGCGGAAAATGGCTCACCCCTCCACTTT	CASSVSGGAENGSPLHF
TRBV27	13	NA	NA	TRBJ1-1	TGTGCCAGCAGTAGGACAGTCAACACTGAAGCTTTCTTT	CASSRTVNTEAFF
TRBV7-9	10	NA	NA	TRBJ2-7	TGTGCCAGCAGCTCGGACGAGCAGTACTTC	CASSSDEQYF
TRBV5-6	15	TRBD1	NA	TRBJ1-3	TGTGCCAGCAGCTCGACAGGGGTCTCTGGAAACACCATATATTTT	CASSSTGVSGNTIYF
TRBV4-1	15	NA	NA	TRBJ2-5	TGCGCCAGCAGCCAAGAAGGAGCTTCTCAAGAGACCCAGTACTTC	CASSQEGASQETQYF
TRBV27	13	NA	NA	TRBJ1-1	TGTGCCAGCAGTTTAACGGTGAGCACTGAAGCTTTCTTT	CASSLTVSTEAFF
TRBV6-5	14	TRBD1	NA	TRBJ2-2	TGTGCCAGCAAACCGGGACAGAGGACCGGGGAGCTGTTTTTT	CASKPGQRTGELFF
TRBV7-6	13	NA	NA	TRBJ2-1	TGTGCCAGCAGCTTGGGGCGTAACAATGAGCAGTTCTTC	CASSLGRNNEQFF
TRBV11-2	15	TRBD1	NA	TRBJ2-5	TGTGCCAGCAGCCCCCGGGACAGTATTCGGGAGACCCAGTACTTC	CASSPRDSIRETQYF
TRBV25-1	13	TRBD2	NA	TRBJ2-1	TGTGCCAGCGGAGCGGGGGGTAACAATGAGCAGTTCTTC	CASGAGGNNEQFF
TRBV6-5	14	NA	NA	TRBJ1-2	TGTGCCAGCAGTCGTATAGACAGTAACTATGGCTACACCTTC	CASSRIDSNYGYTF
TRBV11-2	15	TRBD1	NA	TRBJ1-2	TGTGCCAGCAGCCTGGGGCCGGGACAGATCTATGGCTACACCTTC	CASSLGPGQIYGYTF
TRBV4-1	15	NA	NA	TRBJ1-4	TGCGCCAGCAGCCTTTCAGAGGGGGTCGGCGAAAAACTGTTTTTT	CASSLSEGVGEKLFF
TRBV4-2	16	TRBD2	NA	TRBJ2-1	TGTGCCAGCAGCCAAGGGGCTAGCGGGGCCTACAATGAGCAGTTCTTC	CASSQGASGAYNEQFF
TRBV11-2	16	NA	NA	TRBJ2-5	TGTGCCAGCAGCTTAGGGCCAGGAGGTAACAAAAAGACCCAGTACTTC	CASSLGPGGNKKTQYF
TRBV5-1	16	TRBD1	NA	TRBJ2-3	TGCGCCAGCAGCTTGGATGGACAGGGGGGCACAGATACGCAGTATTTT	CASSLDGQGGTDTQYF
TRBV3-1/TRBV3-2	13	NA	NA	TRBJ1-2	TGTGCCAGCAGCCAAGGATCAGGGTTTGGCTACACCTTC	CASSQGSGFGYTF
TRBV5-6	15	TRBD1	NA	TRBJ2-7	TGTGCCAGCAGCGACGCCGGACAGGGGGCCTACGAGCAGTACTTC	CASSDAGQGAYEQYF
TRBV29-1	14	NA	NA	TRBJ2-5	TGCAGCGTTGCAGACCGGGGATCCCAAGAGACCCAGTACTTC	CSVADRGSQETQYF
TRBV15	15	NA	once	TRBJ2-5	TGTGCCACCAGCAGAGATCCGAACAGCCAAGAGACCCAGTACTTC	CATSRDPNSQETQYF
TRBV21-1	19	NA	NA	TRBJ1-6	TGTGCCAGCAGCAAAGACCCCGGGACAGGTTGCTCCTATAATTCACCCCTCCACTTT	CASSKDPGTGCSYNSPLHF